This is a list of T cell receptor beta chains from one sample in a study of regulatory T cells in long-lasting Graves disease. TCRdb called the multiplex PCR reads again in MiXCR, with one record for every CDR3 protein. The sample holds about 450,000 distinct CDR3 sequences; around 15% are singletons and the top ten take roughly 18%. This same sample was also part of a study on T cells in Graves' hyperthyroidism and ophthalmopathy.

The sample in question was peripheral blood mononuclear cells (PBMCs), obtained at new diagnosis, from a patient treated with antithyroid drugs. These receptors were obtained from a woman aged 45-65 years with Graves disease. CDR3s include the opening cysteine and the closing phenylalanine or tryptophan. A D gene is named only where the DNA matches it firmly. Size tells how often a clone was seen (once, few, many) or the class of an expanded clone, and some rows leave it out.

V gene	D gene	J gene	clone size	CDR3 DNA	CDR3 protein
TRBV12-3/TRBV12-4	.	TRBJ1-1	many	TGTGCCAGCAGCCAAGACCAGAACACTGAAGCTTTCTTT	CASSQDQNTEAFF
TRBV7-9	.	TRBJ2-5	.	TGTGCCAGCAGCTCCATTGGAGGGCCTCGAGAGACCCAGTACTTC	CASSSIGGPRETQYF
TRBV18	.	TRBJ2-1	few	TGTGCCAGCTCAAAGGACAGATTATCCTACAATGAGCAGTTCTTC	CASSKDRLSYNEQFF
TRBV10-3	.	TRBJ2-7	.	TGTGCCATCAGTGTTCAGGGGCCAGTGCGACCCTACGAGCAGTACTTC	CAISVQGPVRPYEQYF
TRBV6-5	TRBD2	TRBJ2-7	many	TGTGCCAGCAGTTACGTCCCGGGACTAGCGGGAGGGCCCCACGAGCAGTACTTC	CASSYVPGLAGGPHEQYF
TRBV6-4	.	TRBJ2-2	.	TGTGCCAGCAGTGACCACGGCAATGGGGACACCGGGGAGCTGTTTTTT	CASSDHGNGDTGELFF
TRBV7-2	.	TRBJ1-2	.	TGTGCCAGCAGCTTAGAAACGGCACGTACTAACTATGGCTACACCTTC	CASSLETARTNYGYTF
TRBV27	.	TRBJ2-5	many	TGTGCCAGCAGTTTACGGGACTCTCAAGAGACCCAGTACTTC	CASSLRDSQETQYF
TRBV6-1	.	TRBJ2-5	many	TGTGCCAGCAGTGAAGGTCAGACGAGTCAAGAGACCCAGTACTTC	CASSEGQTSQETQYF
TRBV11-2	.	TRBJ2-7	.	TGTGCCAGCAGCCACGATCCCGGATACGAGCAGTACTTC	CASSHDPGYEQYF
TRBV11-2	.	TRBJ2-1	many	TGTGCCAGCAGCTCGCCGGACAATTACAATGAGCAGTTCTTC	CASSSPDNYNEQFF
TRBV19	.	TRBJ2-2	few	TGTGCCACCGCGGGGGCGGTCAGCGGGGAGCTGTTTTTT	CATAGAVSGELFF
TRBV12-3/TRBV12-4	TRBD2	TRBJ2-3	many	TGTGCCAGCAGAGGGACTAGCGGGATCACAGATACGCAGTATTTT	CASRGTSGITDTQYF
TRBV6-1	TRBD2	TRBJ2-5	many	TGTGCCAGCAGTGAGGCCCATAGAACTAGCGGGAGGCCAGAGACCCAGTACTTC	CASSEAHRTSGRPETQYF
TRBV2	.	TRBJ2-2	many	TGTGCCAGCAGTGACGGTAGTTTCACCGGGGAGCTGTTTTTT	CASSDGSFTGELFF
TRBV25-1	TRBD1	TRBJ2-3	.	TGTGCCAGCACCGACAGGGCGCACACAGATACGCAGTATTTT	CASTDRAHTDTQYF
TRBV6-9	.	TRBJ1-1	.	TGTGCCAGCAGTTACTCCGCGTACACTGAAGCTTTCTTT	CASSYSAYTEAFF
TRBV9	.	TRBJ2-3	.	TGTGCCAGCAGCCAACAGACTAGACTCGATACGCAGTATTTT	CASSQQTRLDTQYF
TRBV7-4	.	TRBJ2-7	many	TGTGCCAGCCCCCCAAAGGGGGGAGGCCACGAGCAGTACTTC	CASPPKGGGHEQYF
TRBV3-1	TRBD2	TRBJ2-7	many	TGTGCCAGCAGCCAGCTACTAGCGGGAAGCTCCTACGAGCAGTACTTC	CASSQLLAGSSYEQYF
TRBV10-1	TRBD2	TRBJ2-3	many	TGCGCCAGCAGTGAGGGAGGACTAGCGGCCAGCACAGATACGCAGTATTTT	CASSEGGLAASTDTQYF
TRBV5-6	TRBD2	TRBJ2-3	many	TGTGCCAGCAGCTTGAGCGGGAGGAGGGCCGATACGCAGTATTTT	CASSLSGRRADTQYF
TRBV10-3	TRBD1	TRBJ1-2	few	TGTGCCATCAGTGATAACGGACAGGGGGTGTATGGCTACACCTTC	CAISDNGQGVYGYTF
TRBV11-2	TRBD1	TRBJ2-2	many	TGTGCCAGCAGCTTAGATTATCAGGGGGCGAACACCGGGGAGCTGTTTTTT	CASSLDYQGANTGELFF
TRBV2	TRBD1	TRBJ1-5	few	TGTGCCAGCGGGGGGACAGGCGGGCCCCAGCATTTT	CASGGTGGPQHF
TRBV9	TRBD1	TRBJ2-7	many	TGTGCCAGCAGCGTGACCCCGGACAGGTACTACGAGCAGTACTTC	CASSVTPDRYYEQYF
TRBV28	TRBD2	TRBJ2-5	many	TGTGCCAGCAGCCGGAGTGGGGGGGTTGGTGAGACCCAGTACTTC	CASSRSGGVGETQYF
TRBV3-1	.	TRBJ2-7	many	TGTGCCAGCAGGGGGACTTCCCACGAGCAGTACTTC	CASRGTSHEQYF
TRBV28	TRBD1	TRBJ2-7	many	TGTGCCAGCAGACTGGACAGGGCTCCCTACGAGCAGTACTTC	CASRLDRAPYEQYF
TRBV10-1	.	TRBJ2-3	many	TGCGCCAGCAGTGAGTCGTCAGAACCCTCAATCACGCAGTATTTT	CASSESSEPSITQYF
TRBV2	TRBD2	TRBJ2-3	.	TGTGCCAGCAGGGGACTAGCGGGAGGACCAGATACGCAGTATTTT	CASRGLAGGPDTQYF
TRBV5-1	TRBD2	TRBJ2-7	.	TGCGCCAGCAGCTCGAGTATAGCGGGCGAAGCCTACGAGCAGTACTTC	CASSSSIAGEAYEQYF
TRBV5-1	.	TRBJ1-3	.	TGCGCCAGCAGCTTCACAGGGTCTCTTGGAAACACCATATATTTT	CASSFTGSLGNTIYF
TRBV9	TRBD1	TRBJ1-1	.	TGTGCCAGCAGCGATGGACAGGGCGGGAACACTGAAGCTTTCTTT	CASSDGQGGNTEAFF
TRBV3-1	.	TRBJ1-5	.	TGTGCCAGCAGCCTTCTCGGGGAGCCCCAGCATTTT	CASSLLGEPQHF
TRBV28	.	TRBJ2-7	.	TGTGCCAGCAGTTTATGGGAGAATCCAACTGACGAGCAGTACTTC	CASSLWENPTDEQYF
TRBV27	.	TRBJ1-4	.	TGTGCCAGCAGTATACGAAGGACAGCAGAAAAACTGTTTTTT	CASSIRRTAEKLFF
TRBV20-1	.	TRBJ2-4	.	TGCAGTGCTACCTCTAACGGGGGAGCCAAAAACATTCAGTACTTC	CSATSNGGAKNIQYF
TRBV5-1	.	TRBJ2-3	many	TGCGCCAGCAGCTTGGTACCAGAGATCACAGATACGCAGTATTTT	CASSLVPEITDTQYF
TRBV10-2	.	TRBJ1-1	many	TGCGCCAGCAGTGGGGACGGGACAAGAATGAACACTGAAGCTTTCTTT	CASSGDGTRMNTEAFF
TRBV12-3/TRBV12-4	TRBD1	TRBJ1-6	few	TGTGCCAGCAGTACCCGGACAGGGGAAGGATCACCCCTCCACTTT	CASSTRTGEGSPLHF
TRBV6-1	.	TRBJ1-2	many	TGTGCCAGCAGCATAAGCTCGACAGGCAACTATGGCTACACCTTC	CASSISSTGNYGYTF
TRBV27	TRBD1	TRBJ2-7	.	TGTGCCAGCAGGCTGGGACAGTACTACGAGCAGTACTTC	CASRLGQYYEQYF
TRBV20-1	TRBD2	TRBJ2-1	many	TGCAGTGCTAGAGCGGGACTAGCGGGTGAGCAGTTCTTC	CSARAGLAGEQFF
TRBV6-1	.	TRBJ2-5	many	TGTGCCAGCAGTGAAGAGCCGGGCTTACAAGAGACCCAGTACTTC	CASSEEPGLQETQYF
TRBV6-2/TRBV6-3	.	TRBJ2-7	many	TGTGCCAGCAGTGAAGAGGGTCAGAGCTCCTACGAGCAGTACTTC	CASSEEGQSSYEQYF
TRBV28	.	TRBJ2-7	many	TGTGCCAGCAGTTCCCCAGGAGGGAGGGGGCGCGTCTACGAGCAGTACTTC	CASSSPGGRGRVYEQYF
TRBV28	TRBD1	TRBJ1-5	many	TGTGCCAGCAGCCACCCGGACAGGATCAATCAGCCCCAGCATTTT	CASSHPDRINQPQHF
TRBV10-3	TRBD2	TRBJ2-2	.	TGTGCCATCAGAGCCGGGACTAGTGTCGGGGAGCTGTTTTTT	CAIRAGTSVGELFF
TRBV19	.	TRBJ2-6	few	TGTGCCAGTACCCAAATCAGGAGCCCTGGGGCCAACGTCCTGACTTTC	CASTQIRSPGANVLTF
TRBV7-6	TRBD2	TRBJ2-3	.	TGTGCCAGCAGTCATTGGACTAGCGGGAGGAATAAGCCTAGCACAGATACGCAGTATTTT	CASSHWTSGRNKPSTDTQYF
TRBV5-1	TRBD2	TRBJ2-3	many	TGTGCCAGCAGTCCTGGGACTAGCGGGAGCACAGATACGCAGTATTTT	CASSPGTSGSTDTQYF
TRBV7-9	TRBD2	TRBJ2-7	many	TGTGCCAGCAGCCCAAGCGGGACCAAGCCTATGCAGTACTTC	CASSPSGTKPMQYF
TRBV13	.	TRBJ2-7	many	TGTGCCAGCAGCTTAGGGCGGGTCCCTCGCGAGCAGTACTTC	CASSLGRVPREQYF
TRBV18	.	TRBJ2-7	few	TGTGCCAGCTCACCACAGTCTAAAAGCTCCTACGAGCAGTACTTC	CASSPQSKSSYEQYF
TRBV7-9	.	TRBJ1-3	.	TGTGCCAGCAGCCCTCCCGGGACGGCTGGAAACACCATATATTTT	CASSPPGTAGNTIYF
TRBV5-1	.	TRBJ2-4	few	TGCGCCAGCTCCCGAGGGCTAGGTGAAGCCAAAAACATTCAGTACTTC	CASSRGLGEAKNIQYF
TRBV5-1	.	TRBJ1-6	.	TGCGCCAGCAGCCCCTCGTGGGGGACGGACTCACCCCTCCACTTT	CASSPSWGTDSPLHF
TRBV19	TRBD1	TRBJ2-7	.	TGTGCCAGTAGTATCGGTGTGACAGGGTTCTACGAGCAGTACTTC	CASSIGVTGFYEQYF